This TCR beta chain was captured by sequencing in a study of cytotoxic CD8 clonotypes in ibrutinib-treated CLL. Overall study context: Response samples were taken after a median roughly 12 months of treatment, range 6 to 36. Whole-study results and caveats: Rising at ibrutinib response, clonality subsequently fell back toward baseline at progression.

The V gene lost 4 bases and the J gene lost 3 bases, with 15 bases spanning the gap. CDR1 LNHDA and CDR2 SQIVND come from the germline V gene (reference sequence). The CDR3 runs to 16 residues. Remarks on this clone: The antigen is unknown.

Clones were read by immunoSEQ multiplex PCR, and TCRdb kept only the in-frame ones, dropping some. The sample records 250,000 to 350,000 clones, 65% to 85% being singletons. Sample: PBMCs, taken at disease progression, from a patient treated with ibrutinib. The chain uses TRBV19 and TRBJ2-2; D is unresolved. The TCR was taken from a human donor with chronic lymphocytic leukemia. CDR3 nucleotide sequence: TGTGCCAGTAGTAAAACACGAATGACTCACACCGGGGAGCTGTTTTTT. Translated, it gives CASSKTRMTHTGELFF.